What follows is one TCR beta chain and its context. This entry comes from a study of shared clonotypes between healthy human individuals. Once extracted for a subset, genomic DNA was divided evenly among several immunoSEQ plates. Clones were sequenced by immunoSEQ multiplex PCR, and TCRdb holds only the in-frame ones, with some missing. The sample consists of roughly 220,000 clones, about 69% of them appearing once. The length of the CDR3 is 11 residues. Germline CDR1 SGDLS, CDR2 YYNGEE. V lost 6 bases, J lost 4 bases, and 7 bases lay in between. Sequenced: memory CD4+ T cells sorted from blood. Subset denoted: CD45RA-negative fraction. The rearrangement links TRBV9 to TRBJ1-1; D not resolved. This TCR was sampled from a man aged 30-40 years in good health. CDR3 nucleotides: TGTGCCAGCAAACGGGTCACTGAAGCTTTCTTT. Translation: CASKRVTEAFF.